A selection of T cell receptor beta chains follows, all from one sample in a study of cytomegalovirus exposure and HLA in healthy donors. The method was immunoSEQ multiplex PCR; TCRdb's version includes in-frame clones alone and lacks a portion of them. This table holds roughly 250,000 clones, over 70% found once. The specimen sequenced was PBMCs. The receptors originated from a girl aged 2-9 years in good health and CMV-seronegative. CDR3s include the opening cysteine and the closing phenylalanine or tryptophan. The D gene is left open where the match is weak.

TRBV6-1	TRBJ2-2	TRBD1	CASSNTGTGAGELFF
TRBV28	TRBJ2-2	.	CASSLTGDTGELFF
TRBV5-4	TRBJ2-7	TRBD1	CASSLQGAHEQYF
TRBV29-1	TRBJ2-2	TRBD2	CSVDLLAGGLRNTGELFF
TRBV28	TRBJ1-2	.	CASIQGGGLYGYTF
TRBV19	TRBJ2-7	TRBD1	CASSIYRGYEQYF
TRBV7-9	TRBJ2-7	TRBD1	CSSSSIAGTGPDEQYF
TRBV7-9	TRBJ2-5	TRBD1	CASNSRDRGQETQYF
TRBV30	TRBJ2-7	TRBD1	CAWTQGGSYEQYF
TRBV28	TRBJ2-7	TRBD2	CASSLWGGGSSYEQYF
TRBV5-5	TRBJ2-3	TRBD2	CASSLFLAGGTDTQYF
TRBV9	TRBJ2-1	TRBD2	CASSVRTSGRANEQFF
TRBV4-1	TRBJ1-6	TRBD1	CASSEAGTGGSPLHF
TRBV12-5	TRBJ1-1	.	CASGLDSNTEAFF
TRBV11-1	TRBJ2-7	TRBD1	CASSLRQGAFSSEQYF
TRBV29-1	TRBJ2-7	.	CSVGGGIAYEQYF
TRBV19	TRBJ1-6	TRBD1	CASWGQGDHSPLHF
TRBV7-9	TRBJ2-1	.	CASSSLLARRYYNEQFF
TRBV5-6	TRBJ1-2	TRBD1	CASSQKGAVHGYTF
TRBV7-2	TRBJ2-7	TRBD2	CASSQTGGRSREQYF
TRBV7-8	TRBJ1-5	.	CASSLALTGGQPQHF
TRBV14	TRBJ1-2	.	CATTRVGGAYGYTF
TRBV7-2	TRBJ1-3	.	CASSLNRQSSGNTIYF
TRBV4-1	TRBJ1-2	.	CASSQNRVSYGYTF
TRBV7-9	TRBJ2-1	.	CASSLATTSGAGNNEQFF
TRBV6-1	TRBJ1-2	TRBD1	CASSEAGGYYGYTF